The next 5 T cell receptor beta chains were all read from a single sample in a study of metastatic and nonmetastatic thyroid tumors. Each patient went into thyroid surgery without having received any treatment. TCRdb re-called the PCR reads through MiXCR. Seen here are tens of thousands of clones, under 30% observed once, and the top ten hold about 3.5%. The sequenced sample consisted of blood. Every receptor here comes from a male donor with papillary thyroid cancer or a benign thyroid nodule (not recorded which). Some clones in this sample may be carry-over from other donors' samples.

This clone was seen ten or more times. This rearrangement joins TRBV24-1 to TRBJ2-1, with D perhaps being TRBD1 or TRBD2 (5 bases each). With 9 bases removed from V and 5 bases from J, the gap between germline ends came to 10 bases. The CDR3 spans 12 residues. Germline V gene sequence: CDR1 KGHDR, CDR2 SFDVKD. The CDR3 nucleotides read TGTGCCACCGGGATGGGACACAATGAGCAGTTCTTC. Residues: CATGMGHNEQFF.

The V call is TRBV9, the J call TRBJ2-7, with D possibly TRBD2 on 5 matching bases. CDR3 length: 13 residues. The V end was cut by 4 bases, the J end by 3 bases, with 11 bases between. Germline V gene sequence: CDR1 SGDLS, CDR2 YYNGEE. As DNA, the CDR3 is TGTGCCAGCAGCACCGTCGCGGGCTACGAGCAGTACTTC. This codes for CASSTVAGYEQYF.

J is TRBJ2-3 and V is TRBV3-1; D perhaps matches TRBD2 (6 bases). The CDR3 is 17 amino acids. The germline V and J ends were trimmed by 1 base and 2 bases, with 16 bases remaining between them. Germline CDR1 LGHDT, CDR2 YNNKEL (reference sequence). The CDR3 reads CASSQGNRDFYTDTQYF. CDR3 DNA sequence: TGTGCCAGCAGCCAAGGGAACCGGGACTTCTACACAGATACGCAGTATTTT.

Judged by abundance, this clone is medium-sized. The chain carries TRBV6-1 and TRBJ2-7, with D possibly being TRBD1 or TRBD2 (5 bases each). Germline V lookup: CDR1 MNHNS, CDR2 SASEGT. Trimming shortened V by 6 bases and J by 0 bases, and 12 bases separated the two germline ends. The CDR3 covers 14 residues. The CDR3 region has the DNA TGTGCCAGCAGCATACGGGACGGCTCCTACGAGCAGTACTTC. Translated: CASSIRDGSYEQYF.

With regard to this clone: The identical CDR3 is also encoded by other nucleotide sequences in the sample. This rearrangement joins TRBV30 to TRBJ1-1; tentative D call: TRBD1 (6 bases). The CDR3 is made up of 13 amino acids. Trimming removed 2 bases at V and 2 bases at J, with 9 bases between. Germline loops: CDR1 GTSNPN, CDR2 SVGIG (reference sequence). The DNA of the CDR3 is TGTGCCTGGAGTCGGGGGCTCAACACTGAAGCTTTCTTT. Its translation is CAWSRGLNTEAFF. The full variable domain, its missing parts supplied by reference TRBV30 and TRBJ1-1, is SQTIHQWPATLVQPVGSPLSLECTVEGTSNPNLYWYRQAAGRGLQLLFYSVGIGQISSEVPQNLSASRPQDRQFILSSKKLLLSDSGFYLCAWSRGLNTEAFFGQGTRLTVV.